This TCR beta chain was recovered during a study of blood T cell repertoires in COVID-19. About the study: The United States, Italy and Spain provided the acute and convalescent COVID-19 samples. PBMCs, B-cell-depleted T cells, or T cells were the source of the cDNA or gDNA that made up the material.

The CDR3 totals 14 residues. V lost 2 bases to trimming and J lost 5 bases, with 12 bases between them. The germline V gene encodes CDR1 KGHSH and CDR2 LQKENI. Clones were read by immunoSEQ multiplex PCR, and TCRdb kept only the in-frame ones, dropping some. Of around 370,000 clones in the sample, around 91% are singletons; the top ten hold less than 3.5%. About this clone itself: The same CDR3 can be traced to other DNA sequences in this sample.

The source is a woman aged 18-29 years who had recovered from COVID-19. The sample comprised peripheral blood. The genes are TRBV18 and TRBJ1-2; D may be TRBD1 (5 bases). The CDR3 DNA reads TGTGCCAGCTCACCAGGTCAGGGTGGGTATGGCTACACCTTC. Translated, it gives CASSPGQGGYGYTF.